This paragraph reports one T cell receptor beta chain. The antigen is unknown. This sample stems from a study of T cells expressing NK-cell markers. At the level of the study: It was sorted CD3+CD56-NKG2C+, CD3+CD56+NKG2C- and CD3+CD56+NKG2C+ T cells that provided the TCR beta repertoires. Most of the eight sequenced donors tested HCMV-seropositive; one tested seronegative.

Reprocessing the 5' RACE reads, TCRdb reports a single entry for every CDR3 protein and omits DNA. Its table lists about 540,000 distinct CDR3 sequences. General study results and limits: Dominant NKG2C+ clonotypes accounted for about 1.0-8% of CD8+ T cells in about six donors.

Per the germline V gene, CDR1 is SGDLS and CDR2 is YYNGEE. The CDR3 runs 16 residues. What was sequenced was blood T cells: a sorted CD56 or NKG2C T cell subset, CD4+ or CD8+ T cells, or bulk PBMC T cells (not recorded which). The rearrangement links TRBV9 to TRBJ2-3; TCRdb gives TRBD1 as the D gene, but with no DNA this cannot be confirmed. The sequence was collected from a man in his late teens or twenties in good health. The CDR3 region is CASSTHGRGSTDTQYF.